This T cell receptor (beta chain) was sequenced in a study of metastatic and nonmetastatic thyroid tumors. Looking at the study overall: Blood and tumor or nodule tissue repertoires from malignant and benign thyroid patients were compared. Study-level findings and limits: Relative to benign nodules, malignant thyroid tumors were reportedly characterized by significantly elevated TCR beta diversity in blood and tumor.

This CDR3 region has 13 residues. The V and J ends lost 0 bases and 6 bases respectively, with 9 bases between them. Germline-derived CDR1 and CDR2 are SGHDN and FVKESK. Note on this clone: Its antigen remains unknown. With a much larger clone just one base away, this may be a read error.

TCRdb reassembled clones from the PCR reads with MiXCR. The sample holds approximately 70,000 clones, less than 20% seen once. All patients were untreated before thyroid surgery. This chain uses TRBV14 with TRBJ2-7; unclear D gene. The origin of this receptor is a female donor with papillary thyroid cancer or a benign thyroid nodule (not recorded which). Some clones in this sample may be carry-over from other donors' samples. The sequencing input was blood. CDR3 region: CASSQEIWGEQYF. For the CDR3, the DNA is TGTGCCAGCAGCCAAGAGATCTGGGGCGAGCAGTACTTC.